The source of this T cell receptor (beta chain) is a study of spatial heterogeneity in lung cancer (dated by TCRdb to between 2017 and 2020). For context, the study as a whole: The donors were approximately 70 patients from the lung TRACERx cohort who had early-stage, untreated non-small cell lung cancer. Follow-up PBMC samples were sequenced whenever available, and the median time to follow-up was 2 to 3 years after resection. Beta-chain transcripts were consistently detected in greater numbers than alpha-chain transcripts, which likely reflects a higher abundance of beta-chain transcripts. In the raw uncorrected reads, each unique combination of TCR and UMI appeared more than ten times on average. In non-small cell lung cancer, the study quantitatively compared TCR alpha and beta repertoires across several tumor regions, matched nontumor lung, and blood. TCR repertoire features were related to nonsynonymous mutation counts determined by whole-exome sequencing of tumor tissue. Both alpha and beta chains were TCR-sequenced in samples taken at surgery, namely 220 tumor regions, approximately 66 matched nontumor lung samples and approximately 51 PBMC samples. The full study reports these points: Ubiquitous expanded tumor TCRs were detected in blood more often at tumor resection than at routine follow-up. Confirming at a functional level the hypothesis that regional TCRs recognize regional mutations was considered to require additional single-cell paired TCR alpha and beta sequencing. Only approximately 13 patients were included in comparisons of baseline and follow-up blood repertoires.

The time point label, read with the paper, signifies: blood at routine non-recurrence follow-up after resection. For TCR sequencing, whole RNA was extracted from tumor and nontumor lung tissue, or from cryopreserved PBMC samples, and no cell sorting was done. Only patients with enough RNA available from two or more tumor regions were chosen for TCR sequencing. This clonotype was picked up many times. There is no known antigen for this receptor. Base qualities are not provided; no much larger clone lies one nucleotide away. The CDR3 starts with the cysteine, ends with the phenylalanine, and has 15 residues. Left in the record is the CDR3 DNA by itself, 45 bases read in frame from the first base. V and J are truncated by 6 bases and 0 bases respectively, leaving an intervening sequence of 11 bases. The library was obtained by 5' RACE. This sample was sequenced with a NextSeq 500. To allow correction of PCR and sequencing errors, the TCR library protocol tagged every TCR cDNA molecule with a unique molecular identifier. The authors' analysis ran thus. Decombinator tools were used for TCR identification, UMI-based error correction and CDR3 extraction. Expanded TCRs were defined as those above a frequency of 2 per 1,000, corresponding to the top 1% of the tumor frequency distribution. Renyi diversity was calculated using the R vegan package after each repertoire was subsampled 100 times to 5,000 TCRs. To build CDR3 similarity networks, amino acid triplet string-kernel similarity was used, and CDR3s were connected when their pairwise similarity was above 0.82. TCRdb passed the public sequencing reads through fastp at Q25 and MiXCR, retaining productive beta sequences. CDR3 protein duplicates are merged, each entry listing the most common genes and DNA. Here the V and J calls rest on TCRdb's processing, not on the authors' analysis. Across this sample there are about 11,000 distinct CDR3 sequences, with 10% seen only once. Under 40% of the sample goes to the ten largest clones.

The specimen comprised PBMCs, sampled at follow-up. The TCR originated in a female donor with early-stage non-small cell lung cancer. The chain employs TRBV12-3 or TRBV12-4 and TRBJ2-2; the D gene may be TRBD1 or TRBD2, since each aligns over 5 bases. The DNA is TGTGCCAGCAGGCCCGGGACCTCGAACACCGGGGAGCTGTTTTTT. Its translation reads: CASRPGTSNTGELFF.